The clone carrying this T cell receptor (beta chain) was recorded once. At one end the junction does not follow the germline gene, possibly because of a read error. In the original analysis: Amplification of reference gene primers was used by the study to estimate nucleated cell counts. Assay: immunoSEQ multiplex PCR; the TCRdb copy retains only in-frame clones and omits some. The V and J calls and clone size are taken from that table; D and trimming were inferred from the DNA. Of about 170,000 clones listed, 70% to 85% are singletons. This specimen comes from a study of blood T cell repertoires in COVID-19. Across the study: Sites in the United States, Italy and Spain provided acute and convalescent COVID-19 samples. The analysed material was cDNA or gDNA that came from T cells, B-cell-depleted T cells, or PBMCs.

Germline V gene lookup returns CDR1 SSHAT and CDR2 FNYEAQ (reference sequence). CDR3 length: 13 amino acids. This TCR was sampled from a man aged 55 to 70 who had recovered from COVID-19. The chain has TRBV7-7 and TRBJ1-1; a possible D gene is TRBD1 (5 bases). Sequencing was done on a sample of peripheral blood. The CDR3, as DNA: TGTGCTAGCAGCTTAGGGGAGACCACTGAAGCTTTCTTT. This gives the protein CASSLGETTEAFF.